The 5 T cell receptor beta chains listed next were all sequenced from one sample in a study of T cell repertoires in cytomegalovirus infection. TCRdb independently ran MiXCR on the reads; one entry per CDR3 protein. The data contain 20,000 to 25,000 distinct CDR3 sequences, around two fifths of them singletons. These receptors are not linked to any known antigen. The source was CD8+ T cells from cultured PBMCs, collected from culture after CMV antigen stimulation. All receptors derive from a human donor in good health (CMV status not recorded). Some clones in this sample may be carry-over from other donors' samples.

The chain combines TRBV4-1 with TRBJ2-7; D perhaps matches TRBD1 (6 bases). V was pared by 1 base and J by 2 bases, with 15 bases between. In germline, CDR1 is MGHRA, CDR2 YSYEKL. The CDR3 consists of 16 residues. The CDR3 reads CASSQASDRSTYEQYF. In DNA, the CDR3 is TGCGCCAGCAGCCAAGCGTCAGACAGGTCCACCTACGAGCAGTACTTC.

This chain uses TRBV11-1 with TRBJ2-7; D gene unclear. CDR1 and CDR2 from the germline V gene are SGHAT and FQDESV (reference sequence). This CDR3 comprises 12 residues. With 5 bases removed from V and 2 bases from J, the gap between germline ends came to 7 bases. CDR3 DNA: TGTGCCAGCAGCCCCCACCCCTACGAGCAGTACTTC. Residues: CASSPHPYEQYF. Supplemented by reference TRBV11-1 and TRBJ2-7, the full variable domain reads EAEVAQSPRYKITEKSQAVAFWCDPISGHATLYWYRQILGQGPELLVQFQDESVVDDSQLPKDRFSAERLKGVDSTLKIQPAELGDSAMYLCASSPHPYEQYFGPGTRLTVT.

V usage is TRBV20-1 and J usage is TRBJ1-6; 7 bases align to TRBD1. The CDR3 is 15 amino acids. Trimming removed 6 bases from V and 0 bases from J; junction bases left unmatched: 5. The germline gives CDR1 DFQATT, CDR2 SNEGSKA (reference sequence). The CDR3 coding sequence is TGCAGTGCCGCGACAGGGCTCTCCTATAATTCACCCCTCCACTTT. Its protein product is CSAATGLSYNSPLHF.

The chain joins TRBV7-9 to TRBJ2-5; weak D call: TRBD2 (7 bases). The germline V gene has CDR1 SEHNR and CDR2 FQNEAQ (reference sequence). V lost 7 bases and J lost 5, with 23 bases in between. There are 16 residues in the CDR3. The CDR3 region has the DNA TGTGCCAGCATCCACCGGGGGGCCCTAGTTGGGGAGACCCAGTACTTC. This sequence encodes CASIHRGALVGETQYF.

V is TRBV28 and J is TRBJ2-5; 9 bases align to TRBD1. V shed 5 bases, J shed 2 bases, and the junction held 3 bases outside the gene matches. Germline V gene sequence: CDR1 MDHEN, CDR2 SYDVKM. CDR3 length: 14 residues. As DNA, the CDR3 is TGTGCCAGCAGTACCGGACAGGGGCAAGAGACCCAGTACTTC. It codes for CASSTGQGQETQYF.